Below are 24 T cell receptor beta chains sequenced from a single sample in a study of control samples from healthy donors and cancer patients. Clones were read by immunoSEQ multiplex PCR, and TCRdb kept only the in-frame ones, dropping some. Among about 94,000 clones, approximately 86% were seen once, and the ten largest hold roughly 1.3%. Specimen: blood. The receptors shown here come from a woman aged 50 to 65 in good health.

The rearrangement links TRBV6-6 to TRBJ2-4; 10 bases fit TRBD1. This CDR3 comprises 15 residues. The trim removed 10 bases at V and 3 bases at J, leaving 9 bases unmatched. Germline lookup yields CDR1 MNHNY and CDR2 SVGAGI (reference sequence). CDR3 bases: TGTGCCACTCTACGGGACAGGGGAATCAAAAACATTCAGTACTTC. Its translation is CATLRDRGIKNIQYF.

The CDR3 sequence is CASALFGGGNTDTQYF. CDR3 DNA sequence: TGCGCCAGCGCCCTCTTTGGTGGGGGGAACACAGATACGCAGTATTTT. V and J are TRBV5-1 and TRBJ2-3, with D possibly matching TRBD2 (6 bases). This CDR3 comprises 16 residues. Trimming pared 7 bases from V and 2 bases from J, leaving 20 bases between. Germline V gene data show CDR1 as SGHRS and CDR2 as YFSETQ. Full variable domain (outside the CDR3, taken from reference TRBV5-1 and TRBJ2-3): KAGVTQTPRYLIKTRGQQVTLSCSPISGHRSVSWYQQTPGQGLQFLFEYFSETQRNKGNFPGRFSGRQFSNSRSEMNVSTLELGDSALYLCASALFGGGNTDTQYFGPGTRLTVL.

The J gene is TRBJ1-2, the V gene TRBV6-5; TRBD1 is a possible D gene (5 bases). The V end was cut by 7 bases, the J end by 2 bases, with 14 bases between. Germline CDR1 is MNHEY and CDR2 is SVGAGI. The CDR3 is 14 amino acids. CDR3 amino acids: CASTTGRANYGYTF. The CDR3 DNA reads TGTGCCAGCACCACCGGCAGGGCGAACTATGGCTACACCTTC.

The V gene is TRBV24-1, the J gene TRBJ2-7, with D hard to call. This CDR3 is 13 amino acids long. V dropped 1 base and J dropped 3 bases, with 6 bases sitting between them. In germline, CDR1 is KGHDR, CDR2 SFDVKD. CDR3 loop: CATSDLQNYEQYF. The CDR3, as DNA: TGTGCCACCAGTGATTTACAAAACTACGAGCAGTACTTC.

The genes are TRBV2 and TRBJ2-7, with 12 bases aligning to TRBD2. The germline CDR1 and CDR2 sequences are SNHLY and FYNNEI. V lost 6 bases, J lost 6 bases, and 15 bases stayed unmatched. This CDR3 comprises 17 residues. The CDR3 region is CASRPSLAGGPSSEQYF. DNA for the CDR3: TGTGCCAGCAGGCCTTCCCTAGCGGGAGGGCCCTCCAGCGAGCAGTACTTC.

V is TRBV27 and J is TRBJ2-7, with D tentatively TRBD1 (7 bases). Germline V gene lookup returns CDR1 MNHEY and CDR2 SMNVEV (reference sequence). Trimming pared 3 bases from V and 2 bases from J, leaving 14 bases between. The CDR3 spans 15 residues. CDR3: CASSFSEGAPYEQYF. The CDR3 DNA follows: TGTGCCAGCAGTTTTTCGGAGGGGGCCCCCTACGAGCAGTACTTC.

The chain links TRBV5-1 to TRBJ1-5; D possibly corresponds to TRBD1 (5 bases). V was pared by 0 bases and J by 8 bases, with 12 bases between. This CDR3 has 14 amino acids. CDR1 is SGHRS and CDR2 is YFSETQ in the germline V gene. The CDR3 DNA follows: TGCGCCAGCAGCTTGGGGGACGTCGGGAAGCCCCAGCATTTT. Residues: CASSLGDVGKPQHF.

The chain joins TRBV19 to TRBJ1-4; D may be TRBD1 (5 bases). Trimming took off 6 bases at V and 3 bases at J, with 17 bases between the two ends. From germline, CDR1 is LNHDA and CDR2 SQIVND (reference sequence). The CDR3 is 16 amino acids. CDR3 protein: CASRNDRDSSNEKLFF. CDR3 nucleotide sequence: TGTGCCAGTAGGAATGACCGGGACTCATCTAATGAAAAACTGTTTTTT.

This clone was counted between two and nine times. The chain has TRBV12-5 and TRBJ1-6; no clear D. This CDR3 is 14 amino acids long. V dropped 1 base and J dropped 8 bases, with 9 bases sitting between them. The germline V gene encodes CDR1 LGHNT and CDR2 FRNRAP. Written as DNA, the CDR3 is TGTGCTAGTGGTTTGGCCGAGGGTTATTCACCCCTCCACTTT. Its translation: CASGLAEGYSPLHF.

The chain is built from TRBV7-2 and TRBJ2-7, with a tentative D call TRBD2 (6 bases). The V gene's germline CDR1 is SGHTA and CDR2 FQGNSA. V was pared by 4 bases and J by 5 bases, with 18 bases between. The length of the CDR3 is 15 residues. The CDR3 DNA follows: TGTGCCAGCAGCTCTACCGGAGGGGCAGGTGACGAGCAGTACTTC. Translating it yields CASSSTGGAGDEQYF. Using reference TRBV7-2 and TRBJ2-7 for the parts outside the CDR3, the full variable domain is GAGVSQSPSNKVTEKGKDVELRCDPISGHTALYWYRQSLGQGLEFLIYFQGNSAPDKSGLPSDRFSAERTGGSVSTLTIQRTQQEDSAVYLCASSSTGGAGDEQYFGPGTRLTVT.

This clone has more than one count but fewer than ten. This chain joins TRBV21-1 and TRBJ2-1; the D call TRBD2 from the table was never checked on the DNA. TRBV21-1 is assigned pseudogene status. This CDR3 region has 15 residues. This chain's CDR3 is CASSKEERVGDEQFF. CDR3 DNA sequence: TGTGCCAGCAGCAAAGAAGAGCGAGTGGGTGATGAGCAGTTCTTC.

V and J are TRBV9 and TRBJ1-6; 7 nucleotides line up with TRBD1. The CDR3 runs 15 residues. The germline V gene encodes CDR1 SGDLS and CDR2 YYNGEE. Trimming took 3 bases from V and 7 from J; bases not matched to a gene: 7. CDR3 residues: CASSGDGTANSPLHF. The DNA for the CDR3 is TGTGCCAGCAGCGGCGACGGGACAGCCAATTCACCCCTCCACTTT.

The V gene is TRBV9, the J gene TRBJ2-2; the match to TRBD2 covers 8 bases. Germline CDR1 SGDLS, CDR2 YYNGEE. The CDR3 consists of 15 residues. V trimming: 5 bases; J trimming: 4 bases; junction bases outside the gene matches: 7. The CDR3 DNA reads as TGTGCCAGCAGATCACTAGCGGTGGGCACCGGGGAGCTGTTTTTT. Translating it yields CASRSLAVGTGELFF. Full variable domain (outside the CDR3, taken from reference TRBV9 and TRBJ2-2): DSGVTQTPKHLITATGQRVTLRCSPRSGDLSVYWYQQSLDQGLQFLIQYYNGEERAKGNILERFSAQQFPDLHSELNLSSLELGDSALYFCASRSLAVGTGELFFGEGSRLTVL.

This chain uses TRBV7-2 with TRBJ2-7; 7 nucleotides line up with TRBD2. Germline V gene sequence: CDR1 SGHTA, CDR2 FQGNSA. The CDR3 is 16 amino acids. V dropped 5 bases and J dropped 2; count of bases not matched to a gene: 12. CDR3 DNA sequence: TGTGCCAGCAGCCAGTCCGGGGCGGGAGTACCCTACGAGCAGTACTTC. Translation: CASSQSGAGVPYEQYF.

The chain is built from TRBV28 and TRBJ1-5, with D hard to call. The CDR3 length is 14 residues. V was shortened by 2 bases and J by 3 bases, with 8 bases between the two germline ends. Germline CDR1 is MDHEN and CDR2 is SYDVKM. The CDR3 DNA sequence: TGTGCCAGCAGTTTAAGTACTTTCAATCAGCCCCAGCATTTT. It codes for CASSLSTFNQPQHF.

The chain uses TRBV18 and TRBJ2-1, with 9 bases lining up with TRBD1. With V trimmed by 5 bases and J by 6 bases, 14 bases remained unmatched. CDR1 is KGHSH and CDR2 is LQKENI in the germline V gene. This CDR3 spans 17 amino acids. Here the CDR3 DNA reads TGTGCCAGCTCATCCTACCCCGGGACAGGGTACGGCAATGAGCAGTTCTTC. This codes for CASSSYPGTGYGNEQFF. Full variable domain (rest looked up from reference TRBV18 and TRBJ2-1): NAGVMQNPRHLVRRRGQEARLRCSPMKGHSHVYWYRQLPEEGLKFMVYLQKENIIDESGMPKERFSAEFPKEGPSILRIQQVVRGDSAAYFCASSSYPGTGYGNEQFFGPGTRLTVL.

The chain carries TRBV4-2 and TRBJ2-3; 10 nucleotides align to TRBD2. V was clipped by 1 base and J by 0 bases; unmatched bases: 4. In germline, CDR1 is LGHNA, CDR2 YNFKEQ. The CDR3 contains 17 residues. This CDR3 is CASSQAAAGGSTDTQYF. CDR3 DNA: TGTGCCAGCAGCCAAGCCGCAGCGGGGGGGAGCACAGATACGCAGTATTTT.

The DNA of the CDR3 is TGTGCCAGCTCACCGGACTCGGTGCGACCGCCCCAGCATTTT. Translation: CASSPDSVRPPQHF. V is TRBV18 and J is TRBJ1-5; D unclear. Germline CDR1 and CDR2: KGHSH and LQKENI. There are 14 residues in the CDR3. V was clipped by 3 bases and J by 9 bases, with 15 bases between them.

This clone came up once. The J gene is TRBJ2-5, the V gene TRBV4-2, with D possibly being TRBD2 (5 bases). The length of the CDR3 is 15 residues. Germline loops: CDR1 LGHNA, CDR2 YNFKEQ. Trimming cost V 0 bases and J 4 bases, with 12 bases left between them. CDR3 sequence reads: CASSQDFGSGETQYF. DNA of the CDR3: TGTGCCAGCAGCCAAGATTTCGGCAGCGGAGAGACCCAGTACTTC.

The V gene is TRBV5-6, the J gene TRBJ1-2, with D unresolved. CDR1 and CDR2 (germline): SGHDT, YYEEEE. CDR3 size: 11 residues. Trimming stripped 0 bases from V and 5 bases from J, with 2 bases between. For the CDR3, the DNA is TGTGCCAGCAGCTTGGGGTATGGCTACACCTTC. Protein sequence: CASSLGYGYTF. The full variable domain, with the rest looked up from reference TRBV5-6 and TRBJ1-2, is DAGVTQSPTHLIKTRGQQVTLRCSPKSGHDTVSWYQQALGQGPQFIFQYYEEEERQRGNFPDRFSGHQFPNYSSELNVNALLLGDSALYLCASSLGYGYTFGSGTRLTVV.

This clone was seen only a few times. This chain uses TRBV6-6 with TRBJ1-1, with D possibly being TRBD1 (6 bases). The CDR3 extends over 12 amino acids. The germline V gene encodes CDR1 MNHNY and CDR2 SVGAGI (reference sequence). Trimming cost V 2 bases and J 8 bases, with 9 bases left between them. In DNA form, the CDR3 reads TGTGCCAGCAGTTACGTGGGGGGCGAAGCTTTCTTT. As protein: CASSYVGGEAFF.

In this sample, this clone turned up once. The chain has TRBV4-3 and TRBJ2-5, with 9 bases lining up with TRBD2. CDR1 is LGHNA, CDR2 YSLEER, per germline. The CDR3 spans 19 residues. J was trimmed by 0 bases and V by 4 bases; bases with no gene match: 15. DNA of the CDR3: TGCGCCAGCAGCCTCGGACTGGCGGGAGGGCGGGTGTACCAAGAGACCCAGTACTTC. The encoded protein is CASSLGLAGGRVYQETQYF.

The genes are TRBV5-4 and TRBJ2-1, with TRBD2 as a possible D gene (6 bases). Germline-derived CDR1 and CDR2 are SGHNT and YYREEE (reference sequence). V shed 5 bases and J shed 8 bases, with 20 bases lying between them. CDR3 length: 15 residues. In DNA, the CDR3 is TGTGCCAGCAGTTCGGGGACGGGAGAGGGCGATGAGCAGTTCTTC. The encoded protein is CASSSGTGEGDEQFF. The full variable domain, rest sourced from reference TRBV5-4 and TRBJ2-1, is ETGVTQSPTHLIKTRGQQVTLRCSSQSGHNTVSWYQQALGQGPQFIFQYYREEENGRGNFPPRFSGLQFPNYSSELNVNALELDDSALYLCASSSGTGEGDEQFFGPGTRLTVL.

V usage is TRBV4-1 and J usage is TRBJ2-7; no firm D call. Germline V gene data show CDR1 as MGHRA and CDR2 as YSYEKL. The V gene lost 0 bases and the J gene lost 9 bases, with 18 bases spanning the gap. This CDR3 is built from 15 residues. The CDR3 DNA reads as TGCGCCAGCAGCCAAGAAGAAAACCTGGCCTACTCGCAGTACTTC. Residues: CASSQEENLAYSQYF.